The next 18 T cell receptor beta chains were all read from a single sample in a study of blood T cell repertoires in COVID-19. Only in-frame clones appear in the TCRdb table, and some are missing; sequencing was by immunoSEQ multiplex PCR. The sample lists 120,000 or so clones, around nine tenths occurring once. Sequenced input: peripheral blood. The source of these receptors is a human donor in a cohort sampled during active COVID-19.

The chain joins TRBV28 to TRBJ1-2, with 7 nucleotides matching TRBD1. The CDR3 sequence is 13 residues long. In germline, CDR1 is MDHEN, CDR2 SYDVKM. Trimming cost V 3 bases and J 4 bases; bases outside gene matches: 2. CDR3 DNA: TGTGCCAGCAGTTTTCAGGGGGGCTATGGCTACACCTTC. This encodes CASSFQGGYGYTF.

The chain is built from TRBV3-1 (or the pseudogene TRBV3-2) and TRBJ2-2, with D maybe TRBD2 (5 bases). The V end was cut by 1 base, the J end by 4 bases, with 10 bases between. The CDR3 consists of 15 residues. CDR1 and CDR2 (germline): LGHDT, YNNKEL (reference sequence). The chain's CDR3 is CASSQGTGITGELFF. The CDR3 nucleotides read TGTGCCAGCAGCCAAGGAACGGGGATCACCGGGGAGCTGTTTTTT.

V gene TRBV5-4 combines with J gene TRBJ2-7, with TRBD1 matching 7 bases. This CDR3 contains 12 residues. Germline-derived CDR1 and CDR2 are SGHNT and YYREEE (reference sequence). The CDR3 region is CAAGTESYEQYF. In nucleotides, the CDR3 is TGTGCAGCCGGGACAGAGTCCTACGAGCAGTACTTC.

This clone came up a few times. V gene TRBV5-1 combines with J gene TRBJ1-3; unclear D gene. This CDR3 has 13 amino acids. CDR1 is SGHRS, CDR2 YFSETQ, per germline. The V end was cut by 5 bases, the J end by 1 base, with 7 bases between. CDR3 bases: TGCGCCAGCAGGTGGGCATCTGGAAACACCATATATTTT. This translates into CASRWASGNTIYF.

The chain combines TRBV5-1 with TRBJ2-1, with 7 bases aligning to TRBD2. Trimming at V came to 4 bases and at J to 7 bases, leaving 14 bases not matched to a gene. Germline V gene data show CDR1 as SGHRS and CDR2 as YFSETQ. This CDR3 is 16 amino acids long. The CDR3 loop reads CASSEISASGGNEQFF. The CDR3 coding sequence is TGCGCCAGCAGCGAAATTTCGGCTAGCGGAGGGAATGAGCAGTTCTTC.

The chain employs TRBV11-3 and TRBJ2-2; 10 bases fit TRBD2. Germline trimming cut 5 bases from V and 4 bases from J; bases unmatched to any gene: 16. The CDR3 totals 19 residues. Germline V gene sequence: CDR1 SGHNT, CDR2 YENEEA. Here the CDR3 reads CASSRGQGKAGGTTGELFF. CDR3 coding DNA: TGTGCCAGCAGCCGAGGCCAGGGAAAAGCGGGAGGGACCACCGGGGAGCTGTTTTTT.

The rearrangement links TRBV11-3 to TRBJ2-3; TRBD2 agrees at 8 bases. J gave up 0 bases and V 5 bases, and 4 bases lay outside the gene matches. This CDR3 has 15 amino acids. CDR1 SGHNT and CDR2 YENEEA come from the germline V gene. The CDR3 protein is CASSRSGKSTDTQYF. The CDR3 nucleotides are TGTGCCAGCAGCCGTAGCGGGAAAAGCACAGATACGCAGTATTTT. Variable domain in full (rest from reference TRBV11-3 and TRBJ2-3): EAGVVQSPRYKIIEKKQPVAFWCNPISGHNTLYWYLQNLGQGPELLIRYENEEAVDDSQLPKDRFSAERLKGVDSTLKIQPAELGDSAVYLCASSRSGKSTDTQYFGPGTRLTVL.

The chain uses TRBV10-1 and TRBJ2-5, with 9 bases lining up with TRBD1. Per germline, CDR1 WNHNN and CDR2 SYGVQD (reference sequence). With V trimmed by 2 bases and J by 0 bases, 4 bases remained unmatched. This CDR3 spans 16 amino acids. The CDR3 bases are TGCGCCAGCAGTGAGACAGGGGGCCCCTACCAAGAGACCCAGTACTTC. It translates to CASSETGGPYQETQYF.

As regards this clone: Within the sample, other DNA sequences also encode this same CDR3. This chain connects TRBV7-9 to TRBJ2-7, with D tentatively TRBD1 (6 bases). V was clipped by 4 bases and J by 6 bases, with 19 bases between them. Germline V gene data show CDR1 as SEHNR and CDR2 as FQNEAQ (reference sequence). This CDR3 is built from 15 residues. The DNA of the CDR3 is TGTGCCAGCAGCTCCACGACATCAGGGGTCGGCGAGCAGTACTTC. It yields the protein CASSSTTSGVGEQYF.

The chain uses TRBV7-4 and TRBJ1-5; no clear D. The CDR3 runs 14 residues. V lost 3 bases and J lost 3, with 9 bases in between. Germline V gives CDR1 SGHVT, CDR2 SQSDAQ. Here the CDR3 reads CASSFLANNQPQHF. The CDR3 nucleotides are TGTGCCAGCAGCTTTTTAGCGAACAATCAGCCCCAGCATTTT.

The V gene is TRBV7-9, the J gene TRBJ2-7; 7 bases map to TRBD1. The V and J ends lost 3 bases and 2 bases, in that order; junction bases with no gene match: 4. The CDR3 covers 14 residues. The germline V gene encodes CDR1 SEHNR and CDR2 FQNEAQ (reference sequence). CDR3 nucleotides: TGTGCCAGCAGCTTCCCCGACAGGGCCTACGAGCAGTACTTC. It yields the protein CASSFPDRAYEQYF.

J is TRBJ2-7 and V is TRBV7-9, with D perhaps TRBD2 (5 bases). Germline V gives CDR1 SEHNR, CDR2 FQNEAQ (reference sequence). The CDR3 totals 15 residues. Trimming removed 5 bases at V and 5 bases at J, with 19 bases between. The CDR3 sequence is CASSNTRGLYDEQYF. DNA for the CDR3: TGTGCCAGCAGCAACACTAGAGGTCTTTACGACGAGCAGTACTTC. The full variable domain, its missing parts supplied by reference TRBV7-9 and TRBJ2-7, is DTGVSQNPRHKITKRGQNVTFRCDPISEHNRLYWYRQTLGQGPEFLTYFQNEAQLEKSRLLSDRFSAERPKGSFSTLEIQRTEQGDSAMYLCASSNTRGLYDEQYFGPGTRLTVT.

This clone was counted a single time. Other DNA sequences in the same sample also yield this CDR3. The chain has TRBV5-1 and TRBJ1-1, with 8 bases lining up with TRBD1. CDR3 length: 14 amino acids. Germline assignment: CDR1 SGHRS and CDR2 YFSETQ. V gave up 2 bases and J gave up 1 base; unmatched junction bases: 1. CDR3 region: CASSLQGGNTEAFF. CDR3 coding DNA: TGCGCCAGCAGCTTACAGGGGGGGAACACTGAAGCTTTCTTT.

This clone has only a few counts. The chain couples TRBV4-1 to TRBJ1-6; 11 bases are a match to TRBD1. The germline gives CDR1 MGHRA, CDR2 YSYEKL. CDR3 length equals 14 residues. The V and J ends lost 4 bases and 9 bases, in that order; junction bases with no gene match: 2. CDR3 region: CASSPGTGGSPLHF. As DNA, the CDR3 is TGCGCCAGCAGCCCAGGGACAGGGGGTTCACCCCTCCACTTT.

The V gene is TRBV11-1, the J gene TRBJ2-5; a possible D gene is TRBD2 (5 bases). The CDR3 sequence is 15 residues long. Germline-derived CDR1 and CDR2 are SGHAT and FQDESV (reference sequence). V was trimmed by 5 bases and J by 0 bases, leaving 13 bases between them. Here the CDR3 reads CASSLLAPYQETQYF. CDR3 bases: TGTGCCAGCAGCCTCCTAGCACCCTACCAAGAGACCCAGTACTTC.

This chain uses TRBV5-1 with TRBJ2-1, with a possible D match to TRBD1 (5 bases). The CDR3 runs to 13 residues. Trimming shortened V by 4 bases and J by 9 bases, and 14 bases separated the two germline ends. Per germline, CDR1 SGHRS and CDR2 YFSETQ. The DNA of the CDR3 is TGCGCCAGCAGCGATGTAGGAAGGGGTGAGCAGTTCTTC. It translates to CASSDVGRGEQFF.

The rearrangement uses TRBV21-1 and TRBJ1-6; the DNA was not compared with TRBD1, the D call given in the table. TRBV21-1 corresponds to a pseudogene. CDR3 size: 15 residues. The CDR3 region has the DNA TGTGCCAGCAGCAAAGCCGGGACATGGGGTTCACCCCTCCACTTT. Translation: CASSKAGTWGSPLHF.

Only one count was recorded for this clone. The chain employs TRBV28 and TRBJ1-2, with D tentatively TRBD1 (6 bases). The CDR3 consists of 13 residues. The germline gives CDR1 MDHEN, CDR2 SYDVKM. V was trimmed by 2 bases and J by 4 bases, leaving 8 bases between them. Here the CDR3 DNA reads TGTGCCAGCAGTTTAGTCAGGGGCTATGGCTACACCTTC. Translation gives CASSLVRGYGYTF.